The T cell receptor beta chain described here comes from a study of shared clonotypes between healthy human individuals. Naivety among CD8 cells was defined by CD45RO negativity and positive CCR7 selection, thereby excluding terminally differentiated effector memory CD45RA+ cells. Data came from immunoSEQ multiplex PCR; TCRdb stores just in-frame clones and leaves some out. The table has some 600,000 clones, 95% to 96% seen once. The clonotype was recovered from a woman in her 30s in good health. Sequencing was performed on naive CD8+ T cells sorted from blood.

CDR3: CSTLGRLQNEQFF. CDR3 sequence (DNA): TGCAGCACCCTGGGGAGATTGCAGAATGAGCAGTTCTTC. The chain links TRBV29-1 to TRBJ2-1; the D gene is possibly TRBD2 (5 bases). CDR3 length: 13 residues. Germline values: CDR1 SQVTM, CDR2 ANQGSEA. V lost 8 bases, J lost 7 bases, and 18 bases lay in between.